A few counts support the clone carrying this T cell receptor (beta chain). Its antigen is not known. Study-wide points: Tumor memory CD4+ T cell TCR gene usage was found to cluster with blood and lymph node memory CD4+ cells and with lymph node naive CD4+ cells. The larger cohort examined one V-J beta rearrangement, not whole repertoires. Greatest tumor Treg TCR overlap was with tumor naive CD4+ cells.

Via MiXCR, TCRdb re-called the 5' RACE reads, giving one row per CDR3 protein. The sample has fewer than 65,000 distinct CDR3 sequences; less than 25% are singletons. The CDR3 covers 11 residues. The germline gives CDR1 DFQATT, CDR2 SNEGSKA (reference sequence). V was cut by 5 bases and J by 7 bases, with 12 bases left in between. Treg sorting used a CD4+CD25+CD127-/low gate. This clonotype originated in a female donor with breast cancer. Sequencing was done on a sample of tumor-infiltrating Tregs sorted from the breast tumor. The chain uses TRBV20-1 and TRBJ2-7; D call uncertain. CDR3 in DNA: TGCAGTGCTCTGGCCTCGAAGGAGCAGTACTTC. Protein sequence: CSALASKEQYF.